This T cell receptor beta chain was captured in a study of vaccination and CD4 T cells after COVID-19 (dated by TCRdb to the early 2020s). Notes on the research overall: Every convalescent patient had a positive nasal swab PCR test for SARS-CoV-2, with mild disease in 9 or 10 patients and severe disease in one. The convalescent cohort included six males and four females, with two Hispanic individuals, seven Caucasians, two Asians and one multiracial person. Participants got two doses of the Pfizer-BioNTech BNT162b2 vaccine (n=8) or two doses of the Moderna mRNA-1273 vaccine (n=2). Post-COVID blood samples were collected from convalescent patients a median of around 100 days after diagnosis, with a range of roughly 30 to 170 days. Post-vaccine blood samples were obtained a median of approximately 70 days after the second vaccine dose, with a range of about 13 to 241 days. Culture stimuli were overlapping spike peptide pools from SARS-CoV-2 and from the common cold coronaviruses HCoV-NL63, HCoV-OC43 and HCoV-229E. Control cultures received a CEFX viral epitope pool as the positive control, an HIV-1 Nef peptide pool as the negative control, or no peptide. The spike-specific CD4+ TCR repertoire was compared before and after mRNA vaccination in approximately 9 COVID-19 convalescent patients and a few infection-naive healthy vaccine recipients.

Worth noting for this clonotype: Its antigen has not been determined. No quality values exist for individual bases; no much larger clone is one base distant.

Study-wide conclusions, independent of this receptor: Among the post-vaccine SARS-CoV-2-reactive clones in convalescent patients, a median around 90% showed up only after vaccination, which suggests vaccine-specific priming. The median count of SARS-CoV-2-reactive clonotypes went up from under 25 after infection to a few dozen after vaccination, although the change was not significant. Nearly all vaccine-specific clones in convalescent patients (304 of 307) were mono-reactive for SARS-CoV-2 spike rather than cross-reactive with common cold coronaviruses. The number of convalescent patients in the study was relatively small, and the study did not examine early timepoints following natural infection.

The intended sense of this specimen's treatment or condition label: approximately nine-day PBMC culture with coronavirus spike peptide pools or control peptides (ViraFEST assay). The ViraFEST assay, used in the study, expanded antigen-specific T cells with peptide pools and then identified the expanded clonotypes through TCR sequencing. Positive SARS-CoV-2 PCR tests in the convalescent patients dated from March to December 2020, before Alpha, Beta and Delta variants emerged in the United States. Each well held 2.2 million or so PBMCs cultured in IMDM containing around 5% human AB serum and approximately 9.4 IU/ml IL-2, with roughly 10 ug/ml peptide pools added. On days 3 and 7, half of the culture medium was replaced with fresh IL-2-containing medium. After 10 days of culture, CD4+ T cells were isolated by negative selection using the EasySep CD4+ T cell isolation kit. PBMCs were separated from whole blood using Ficoll-Paque Plus gradient centrifugation and then either used fresh or cryopreserved at -140C. Each culture condition was generally run in triplicate wells.

Libraries were made using PCR. DNA from cultured CD4+ T cells was subjected to TCR sequencing with the Oncomine TCR Beta short-read assay at the Johns Hopkins FTIC core. Genomic DNA was extracted from the cultured CD4+ T cells with the QIAamp micro DNA kit. Oncomine TCR Beta libraries from cultured CD4+ T cells were pooled using unique dual indexes and sequenced on an Illumina iSeq 100. As for the original processing: Non-productive sequences were filtered out, and CDR3s that did not start with C, did not end with F or W, or were shorter than 7 amino acids were discarded. Antigen-specific clonotypes were identified with the MANAFEST web application by comparing peptide-stimulated wells with reference and other culture wells. To be called positive, a clone needed an FDR below 0.05, an odds ratio above 5, and a productive frequency above 0.1% in at least two of three replicate wells. Cross-reactive clonotypes were defined as significantly expanded in both SARS-CoV-2 spike wells and at least one common cold coronavirus spike condition. Similarity between CDR3 sequences was evaluated in R version 3.6.1 using Levenshtein distances (stringdist) and unrooted phylogenetic trees (ape). Using fastp at Q25 and MiXCR, TCRdb reprocessed the public reads and kept productive beta chains. Rows are combined by CDR3 protein, so each entry shows the most common genes and DNA. Clone size and V and J calls follow TCRdb, not the original study. The sample profile shows about 14,000 distinct CDR3 sequences; roughly three fifths of them were found once. The ten largest clones capture about 15% of the sample.

Germline trimming amounts to 5 bases on V and 0 bases on J, with 3 as the count of junction bases outside the gene matches. The CDR3 spans 14 residues, from the cysteine through the phenylalanine. The DNA shown is the 42-base CDR3, in frame from base 1. The germline V gene (reference sequence) provides CDR1 DFQATT and CDR2 SNEGSKA. The TCR was taken from a human donor who had recovered from COVID-19. The V and J segments used are TRBV20-1 and TRBJ2-3; 9 of the junction bases match TRBD1. The specimen sequenced was CD4+ T cells from blood, cultured in vitro. The DNA is as follows: TGCAGTGCTGGGGGACAGGGTAGCACAGATACGCAGTATTTT. It is translated as CSAGGQGSTDTQYF.